These 3 T cell receptor beta chains came from one sample sequenced in a study of CD8+ T cells in alopecia areata. cDNA prepared by RNA extraction and subsequent reverse transcription served as the template for sequencing. TCRdb keeps only in-frame clones here, not all; method: immunoSEQ multiplex PCR. The table has around 100,000 clones, approximately 52% seen once. The specimen was CD4+ T cells sorted from blood. The receptor source for this set is a human donor in good health.

The chain joins TRBV15 to TRBJ2-5, with TRBD1 as a possible D gene (6 bases). The CDR3 contains 16 residues. V lost 1 base and J 4 bases, leaving 16 bases between the germline ends. CDR1 and CDR2 from the germline V gene are LNHNV and YYDKDF (reference sequence). The CDR3, as DNA: TGTGCCACCAGCAGAGGCCCAGGGGAGAGTGTAGAGACCCAGTACTTC. It codes for CATSRGPGESVETQYF.

The chain uses TRBV5-1 and TRBJ2-3; no clear D gene. Germline V lookup: CDR1 SGHRS, CDR2 YFSETQ. Trimming stripped 0 bases from V and 2 bases from J, with 10 bases between. This CDR3 is 15 amino acids long. This CDR3 is CASSLVSGDTDTQYF. The CDR3 nucleotides are TGCGCCAGCAGCTTGGTATCAGGAGACACAGATACGCAGTATTTT.

The chain is built from TRBV9 and TRBJ2-5; 8 bases are shared with TRBD1. The CDR3 is 14 amino acids. The junction had 3 bases not matched to a gene; V was cut back by 3 bases and J by 2 bases. Germline-derived CDR1 and CDR2 are SGDLS and YYNGEE. In DNA form, the CDR3 reads TGTGCCAGCAGCGCCCACAGGGGGCAAGAGACCCAGTACTTC. Amino acids: CASSAHRGQETQYF. The full variable domain, rest sourced from reference TRBV9 and TRBJ2-5, is DSGVTQTPKHLITATGQRVTLRCSPRSGDLSVYWYQQSLDQGLQFLIQYYNGEERAKGNILERFSAQQFPDLHSELNLSSLELGDSALYFCASSAHRGQETQYFGPGTRLLVL.